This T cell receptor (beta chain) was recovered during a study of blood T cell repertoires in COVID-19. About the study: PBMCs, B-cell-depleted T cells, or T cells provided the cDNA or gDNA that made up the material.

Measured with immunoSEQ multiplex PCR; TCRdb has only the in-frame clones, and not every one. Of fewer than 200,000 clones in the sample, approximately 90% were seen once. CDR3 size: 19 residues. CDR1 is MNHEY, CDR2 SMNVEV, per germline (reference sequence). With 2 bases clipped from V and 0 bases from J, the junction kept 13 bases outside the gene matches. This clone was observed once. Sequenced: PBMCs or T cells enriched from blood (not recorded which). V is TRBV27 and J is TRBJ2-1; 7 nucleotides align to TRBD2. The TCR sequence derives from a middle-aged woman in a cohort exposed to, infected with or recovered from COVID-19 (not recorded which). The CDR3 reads CASSLNGGSFRSSYNEQFF. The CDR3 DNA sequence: TGTGCCAGCAGTTTAAACGGGGGGTCCTTCCGGAGCTCCTACAATGAGCAGTTCTTC.